Below, one TCR beta chain is given with its context. Germline CDR1 and CDR2: SQVTM and ANQGSEA. The CDR3 has 14 amino acids. Data came from immunoSEQ multiplex PCR; TCRdb stores just in-frame clones and leaves some out. The data hold about 25,000 clones, with 70% to 80% observed a single time. Documented treatment: randomized to nivolumab then ipilimumab (arm A) or the reverse (arm B). This entry belongs to a study of sequential checkpoint blockade in melanoma. The clonotype was recovered from a human donor with melanoma. The sequencing here drew on CD8+ T cells sorted from blood (inferred from file names), taken from a patient given nivolumab and ipilimumab in sequence. This chain uses TRBV29-1 with TRBJ2-5; a possible D gene is TRBD2 (6 bases). The J call is doubtful: the DNA matches TRBJ2-7 better. DNA for the CDR3: TGCAGCGCTGGAGGGGACGGGCGCTCCTACGAGCAGTACTTC. Residues: CSAGGDGRSYEQYF.